The rows below give T cell receptor beta chains drawn from one sample of a study of yellow fever vaccine responses in identical twins. Each CDR3 protein is one row after TCRdb ran MiXCR on the RT-PCR reads. The sample records about 4,200 distinct CDR3 sequences, roughly 87% being singletons. The sample was T cells from blood (PBMCs), unsorted or a sorted subset (not recorded which), taken before or after yellow fever vaccination (not recorded which). Source of these receptors: a woman aged 18-29 years who received the yellow fever vaccine. The CDR3 runs from the conserved cysteine through the conserved F or W. The D gene is left open where the match is weak. For some rows the clone size is stated as once, few or many, or as a class when expanded; others skip it.

>TRBV12-3/TRBV12-4|.|TRBJ2-1|TRBD1
TGTGCCAGCATCAGACAGGGGGCGTCCAATGAGCAGTTCTTC
CASIRQGASNEQFF
>TRBV12-3/TRBV12-4|.|TRBJ2-1|.
TGTGCCAGCAGTGTTAGCGTAAACAATGAGCAGTTCTTC
CASSVSVNNEQFF
>TRBV5-1|.|TRBJ1-3|.
TGCGCCAGCGGGACAACCTCTGGAAACACCATATATTTT
CASGTTSGNTIYF
>TRBV11-1|few|TRBJ2-3|TRBD1
TGTGCCAGCAGCGCCCCACAGGGGGATACGCAGTATTTT
CASSAPQGDTQYF
>TRBV23-1|.|TRBJ1-1|.
TGCGCCAGCAGTCAAGGACGGAACACTGAAGCTTTCTTT
CASSQGRNTEAFF
>TRBV11-1|.|TRBJ2-1|.
TGTGCCAGCAGCCCCTCCAATGAGCAGTTCTTC
CASSPSNEQFF
>TRBV11-3|.|TRBJ2-3|.
TGTGCCAGCAGCCCCTCGGGCGGCACAGATACGCAGTATTTT
CASSPSGGTDTQYF
>TRBV19|.|TRBJ2-1|TRBD1
TGTGCCAGTCGGTACGACGAGGGGGCTAATGAGCAGTTCTTC
CASRYDEGANEQFF
>TRBV7-9|.|TRBJ2-1|TRBD2
TGTGCCAGCAGCTTAGCCCTAGCGGCCCAGCAGTTCTTC
CASSLALAAQQFF
>TRBV30|.|TRBJ1-3|.
TGTGCCTGGAGTAGGTCCGGGACACAAGACACCATATATTTT
CAWSRSGTQDTIYF
>TRBV10-3|.|TRBJ2-7|.
TGTGCCATCAGTGAGAACACCTACGAGCAGTACTTC
CAISENTYEQYF